Listed below are T cell receptor beta chains from one sample, sequenced in a study of T cells in Graves' hyperthyroidism and ophthalmopathy. TCRdb recomputed calls from the multiplex PCR reads with MiXCR, one row per CDR3 protein. The sample includes over 700,000 distinct CDR3 sequences, roughly a sixth of them seen just once. The sample was blood. These TCRs come from a woman in her fifties or sixties with Graves' hyperthyroidism that later progressed to Graves' ophthalmopathy. CDR3s include the opening cysteine and the closing phenylalanine or tryptophan. A D gene is named only where the DNA matches it firmly. The listing skips clone size in some rows; elsewhere it reads once, few, many or a size class.

size: few; J: TRBJ2-5; V: TRBV29-1; D: TRBD1; DNA: TGCAGCGTTACAACAGGGGCCACAGTGACCCAGTACTTC; CDR3: CSVTTGATVTQYF
size: many; J: TRBJ2-4; V: TRBV2; D: TRBD1; DNA: TGTGCCAGCATCCCATCGGGGGACAGGGGAACAGCCAAAAACATTCAGTACTTC; CDR3: CASIPSGDRGTAKNIQYF
size: many; J: TRBJ1-3; V: TRBV3-1; D: .; DNA: TGTGCCAGCAGCCAAGTTCACAGGGGAAACACCATATATTTT; CDR3: CASSQVHRGNTIYF
size: many; J: TRBJ2-1; V: TRBV30; D: .; DNA: TGTGCCTGGAGTGGGACTACCTACAATGAGCAGTTCTTC; CDR3: CAWSGTTYNEQFF
size: many; J: TRBJ2-6; V: TRBV3-1; D: .; DNA: TGTGCCAGCAGTGGGGGGGCCAACGTCCTGACTTTC; CDR3: CASSGGANVLTF
size: many; J: TRBJ1-6; V: TRBV12-3/TRBV12-4; D: TRBD1; DNA: TGTGCCAGCAGTCCGACAGGGAGAAGTTCACCCCTCCACTTT; CDR3: CASSPTGRSSPLHF
size: few; J: TRBJ2-2; V: TRBV5-6; D: TRBD1; DNA: TGTGCCAGCAGCTCCCCGGGACAGGGGGCGCCCAGGGAGCTGTTTTTT; CDR3: CASSSPGQGAPRELFF
size: few; J: TRBJ2-1; V: TRBV27; D: .; DNA: TGTGCCAGCAGTTTACAATTCAGGGCGGATGAGCAGTTCTTC; CDR3: CASSLQFRADEQFF
size: .; J: TRBJ2-5; V: TRBV2; D: .; DNA: TGTGCCAGCAGTGAAGCGGTGGGGTTCCAAGAGACCCAGTACTTC; CDR3: CASSEAVGFQETQYF
size: once; J: TRBJ2-2; V: TRBV6-1; D: .; DNA: TGTGCCAGCAGTGTGGGGACCACCGGGGAGCTGTTTTTT; CDR3: CASSVGTTGELFF
size: many; J: TRBJ2-7; V: TRBV27; D: TRBD1; DNA: TGTGCCAGCAGTTTATGGACAGGGGACGAGCAGTACTTC; CDR3: CASSLWTGDEQYF
size: .; J: TRBJ1-2; V: TRBV5-1; D: .; DNA: TGCGCCAGCAGCTTTGAGGGGATGGGCTACACCTTC; CDR3: CASSFEGMGYTF
size: few; J: TRBJ1-5; V: TRBV3-1; D: TRBD1; DNA: TGTGCCAGCAGCCACGGACAGGGCGGACGCAATCAGCCCCAGCATTTT; CDR3: CASSHGQGGRNQPQHF
size: .; J: TRBJ1-1; V: TRBV20-1; D: .; DNA: TGCAGTAGTTTCCCTGGAAATACGAACACTGAAGCTTTCTTT; CDR3: CSSFPGNTNTEAFF
size: few; J: TRBJ2-2; V: TRBV10-2; D: TRBD1; DNA: TGCGCCAGCAGGGCGTGGGACAGGACGAACACCGGGGAGCTGTTTTTT; CDR3: CASRAWDRTNTGELFF
size: many; J: TRBJ2-5; V: TRBV27; D: TRBD1; DNA: TGTGCCAGCAGGGACAGGGACGAGACCCAGTACTTC; CDR3: CASRDRDETQYF
size: .; J: TRBJ1-1; V: TRBV10-3; D: TRBD1; DNA: TGTGCCATCAGTGGGGGGGACAGGACGAACACTGAAGCTTTCTTT; CDR3: CAISGGDRTNTEAFF
size: many; J: TRBJ2-5; V: TRBV2; D: TRBD2; DNA: TGTGCCAGCAGTCCAAGGCAGCGGGGGGGAACCTCCCAAGAGACCCAGTACTTC; CDR3: CASSPRQRGGTSQETQYF
size: few; J: TRBJ1-1; V: TRBV19; D: TRBD1; DNA: TGTGCCAGTAGTATCAGGGGGCTGATCACTGAAGCTTTCTTT; CDR3: CASSIRGLITEAFF
size: .; J: TRBJ1-3; V: TRBV7-9; D: .; DNA: TGTGCCAGCAGCGGCCCCGCGACAGCTGGAAACACCATATATTTT; CDR3: CASSGPATAGNTIYF
size: many; J: TRBJ2-3; V: TRBV5-1; D: TRBD2; DNA: TGCGCCAGCAGCGAGACTAGCGGGGAAACAGATACGCAGTATTTT; CDR3: CASSETSGETDTQYF
size: .; J: TRBJ1-2; V: TRBV6-5; D: TRBD1; DNA: TGTGCCAGCAGTTACGGGGACAGGGGCTATGGCTACACCTTC; CDR3: CASSYGDRGYGYTF
size: .; J: TRBJ2-5; V: TRBV12-3/TRBV12-4; D: .; DNA: TGTGCCAGCAGATATGGGCAGTTAGAGACCCAGTACTTC; CDR3: CASRYGQLETQYF
size: many; J: TRBJ1-1; V: TRBV7-9; D: TRBD1; DNA: TGTGCCAGCAGCTCCTGGACAGGGATGAACACTGAAGCTTTCTTT; CDR3: CASSSWTGMNTEAFF
size: few; J: TRBJ1-3; V: TRBV9; D: .; DNA: TGTGCCAGCAGCGTCGGACCCAGCTCTGGAAACACCATATATTTT; CDR3: CASSVGPSSGNTIYF
size: .; J: TRBJ1-1; V: TRBV10-3; D: .; DNA: TGTGCCATCAGTGAGTCAGTCAGGGAAGGTGAAGCTTTCTTT; CDR3: CAISESVREGEAFF